The text below deals with one TCR beta chain. Produced via immunoSEQ multiplex PCR; TCRdb's table is partial and in-frame only. The table records 12,000 or so clones, approximately 85% of them present only once. These data originate in a study of chemoradiotherapy in HPV16-positive cancers. The sequence was collected from a human donor with HPV-associated anogenital cancer. Sampling was conducted from a patient who underwent chemoradiotherapy.

DNA of the CDR3: TGTGCCAGCAGCTTTATAGCGGGGGGGTACAATGAGCAGTTCTTC. It yields the protein CASSFIAGGYNEQFF. V usage is TRBV6-1 and J usage is TRBJ2-1, with 11 bases aligning to TRBD2. The CDR3 covers 15 residues. Unmatched junction bases numbered 5, after V lost 6 bases and J lost 4 bases. Germline values: CDR1 MNHNS, CDR2 SASEGT.